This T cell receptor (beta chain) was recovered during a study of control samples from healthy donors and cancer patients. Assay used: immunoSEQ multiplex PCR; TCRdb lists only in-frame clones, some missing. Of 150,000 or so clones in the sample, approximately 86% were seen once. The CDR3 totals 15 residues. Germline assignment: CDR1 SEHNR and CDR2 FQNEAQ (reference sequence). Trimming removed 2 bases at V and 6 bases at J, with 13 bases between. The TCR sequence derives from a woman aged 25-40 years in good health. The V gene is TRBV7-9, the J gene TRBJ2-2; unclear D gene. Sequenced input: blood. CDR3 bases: TGTGCCAGCAGCTTACGGCGAATAGGGCCCGGGGAGCTGTTTTTT. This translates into CASSLRRIGPGELFF.